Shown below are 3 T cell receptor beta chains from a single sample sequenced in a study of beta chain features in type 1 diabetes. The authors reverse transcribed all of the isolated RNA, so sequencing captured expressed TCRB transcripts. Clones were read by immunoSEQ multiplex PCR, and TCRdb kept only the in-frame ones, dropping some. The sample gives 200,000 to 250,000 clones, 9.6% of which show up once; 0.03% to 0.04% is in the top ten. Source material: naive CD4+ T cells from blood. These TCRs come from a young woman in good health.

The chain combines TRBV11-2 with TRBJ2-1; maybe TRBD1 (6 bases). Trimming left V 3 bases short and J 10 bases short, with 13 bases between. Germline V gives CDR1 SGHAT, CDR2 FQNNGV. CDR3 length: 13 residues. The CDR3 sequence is CASSFVSTGEQFF. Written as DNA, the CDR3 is TGTGCCAGCAGCTTTGTTTCGACAGGAGAGCAGTTCTTC.

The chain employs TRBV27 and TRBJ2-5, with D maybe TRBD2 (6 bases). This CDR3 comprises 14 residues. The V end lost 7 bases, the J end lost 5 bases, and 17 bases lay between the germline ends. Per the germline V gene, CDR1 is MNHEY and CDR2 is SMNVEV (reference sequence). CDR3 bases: TGTGCCAGCAAATTAACGGGACTCCTCGAGACCCAGTACTTC. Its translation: CASKLTGLLETQYF.

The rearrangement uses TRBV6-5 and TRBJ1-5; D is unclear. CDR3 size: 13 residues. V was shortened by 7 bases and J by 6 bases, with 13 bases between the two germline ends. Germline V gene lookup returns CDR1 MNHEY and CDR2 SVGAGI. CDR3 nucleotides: TGTGCCAGCATCAAAAACTCGGGTCAGCCCCAGCATTTT. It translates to CASIKNSGQPQHF.